This is a list of T cell receptor beta chains from one sample in a study of blood T cell repertoires in COVID-19. Data came from immunoSEQ multiplex PCR; TCRdb stores just in-frame clones and leaves some out. This table has 100,000 to 120,000 clones, 82% appearing once. Specimen: peripheral blood. Receptor source: a woman aged 80 or over with acute or convalescent COVID-19. CDR3s include the opening cysteine and the closing phenylalanine or tryptophan. D genes are given only for firm matches. Only part of the rows carry a size: once, few, many, or a class if the clone is expanded.

D gene: NA
clone size: once
J gene: TRBJ1-6
V gene: TRBV27
CDR3 DNA: TGTGCCAGCAGTTTATTGGGGCAGGGAGGTAATTCACCCCTCCACTTT
CDR3 protein: CASSLLGQGGNSPLHF

D gene: TRBD1
clone size: NA
J gene: TRBJ1-1
V gene: TRBV6-5
CDR3 DNA: TGTGCCAGCAGCCCCGGGACAGGGTCTGAAGCTTTCTTT
CDR3 protein: CASSPGTGSEAFF

D gene: TRBD2
clone size: NA
J gene: TRBJ2-5
V gene: TRBV7-2
CDR3 DNA: TGTGCCAGCAGCTCAACTAGCGGGAGGGCGAGTGAGACCCAGTACTTC
CDR3 protein: CASSSTSGRASETQYF

D gene: NA
clone size: NA
J gene: TRBJ2-1
V gene: TRBV7-9
CDR3 DNA: TGTGCCAGCAGCCTCCCCGGGTCCCTGTACAATGAGCAGTTCTTC
CDR3 protein: CASSLPGSLYNEQFF

D gene: NA
clone size: NA
J gene: TRBJ1-4
V gene: TRBV5-1
CDR3 DNA: TGCGCCAGCAGCCCGGGGGGGAATTTGGGTGAAAAACTGTTTTTT
CDR3 protein: CASSPGGNLGEKLFF

D gene: NA
clone size: NA
J gene: TRBJ2-3
V gene: TRBV5-1
CDR3 DNA: TGCGCCAGCAGTCTAGCGTTCACAGATACGCAGTATTTT
CDR3 protein: CASSLAFTDTQYF

D gene: TRBD1
clone size: NA
J gene: TRBJ1-5
V gene: TRBV5-1
CDR3 DNA: TGCGCCAGCAGCTTACAGGGGAATCAGCCCCAGCATTTT
CDR3 protein: CASSLQGNQPQHF

D gene: NA
clone size: NA
J gene: TRBJ2-2
V gene: TRBV13
CDR3 DNA: TGTGCCAGCCTGAGGGGACTCAACACCGGGGAGCTGTTTTTT
CDR3 protein: CASLRGLNTGELFF

D gene: TRBD2
clone size: NA
J gene: TRBJ2-3
V gene: TRBV15
CDR3 DNA: TGTGCCACCAGGCCTACTAGCGGGGCTAGCACAGATACGCAGTATTTT
CDR3 protein: CATRPTSGASTDTQYF

D gene: TRBD1
clone size: NA
J gene: TRBJ2-5
V gene: TRBV3-1/TRBV3-2
CDR3 DNA: TGTGCCAGCAGCCAAGATGAAAGGGACAGGGTGGAGGAGACCCAGTACTTC
CDR3 protein: CASSQDERDRVEETQYF

D gene: NA
clone size: NA
J gene: TRBJ1-1
V gene: TRBV5-1
CDR3 DNA: TGCGCCAGCAGCCCAGGGACAATGAACACTGAAGCTTTCTTT
CDR3 protein: CASSPGTMNTEAFF

D gene: TRBD1
clone size: NA
J gene: TRBJ1-1
V gene: TRBV19
CDR3 DNA: TGTGCCACTTCCGGGCAGGGGGTAAGTGAAGCTTTCTTT
CDR3 protein: CATSGQGVSEAFF

D gene: TRBD1
clone size: NA
J gene: TRBJ1-5
V gene: TRBV27
CDR3 DNA: TGTGCCAGCAGTTTATTTTTTCGGGTGGGGACAGGGGAGAGCAATCAGCCCCAGCATTTT
CDR3 protein: CASSLFFRVGTGESNQPQHF

D gene: NA
clone size: NA
J gene: TRBJ2-2
V gene: TRBV12-5
CDR3 DNA: TGTGCTAGTGGTTTGGGACTCCGGACAAAGTTTTTT
CDR3 protein: CASGLGLRTKFF

D gene: NA
clone size: few
J gene: TRBJ1-2
V gene: TRBV5-6
CDR3 DNA: TGTGCCAGCAGGGCCATGGAGGCAGGCTACACCTTC
CDR3 protein: CASRAMEAGYTF

D gene: NA
clone size: once
J gene: TRBJ2-1
V gene: TRBV27
CDR3 DNA: TGTGCCAGCAGTTTAACTCCGGGAACGCTTCGCTACAATGAGCAGTTCTTC
CDR3 protein: CASSLTPGTLRYNEQFF

D gene: NA
clone size: many
J gene: TRBJ1-1
V gene: TRBV27
CDR3 DNA: TGTGCCAGCAGTTTTACAGCAGGGAACACTGAAGCTTTCTTT
CDR3 protein: CASSFTAGNTEAFF

D gene: TRBD2
clone size: NA
J gene: TRBJ2-6
V gene: TRBV28
CDR3 DNA: TGTGCCAGCAGTTCTCGGACTAGCGGGAGATCCCGCTCTGGGGCCAACGTCCTGACTTTC
CDR3 protein: CASSSRTSGRSRSGANVLTF

D gene: NA
clone size: NA
J gene: TRBJ1-5
V gene: TRBV12-3/TRBV12-4
CDR3 DNA: TGTGCCAGCAGTCGGGGGGAGGGTCAGCCCCAGCATTTT
CDR3 protein: CASSRGEGQPQHF

D gene: TRBD2
clone size: NA
J gene: TRBJ2-2
V gene: TRBV3-1/TRBV3-2
CDR3 DNA: TGTGCCAGCAGCCTAGCGGGCCTCACCGGGGAGCTGTTTTTT
CDR3 protein: CASSLAGLTGELFF

D gene: NA
clone size: NA
J gene: TRBJ2-2
V gene: TRBV19
CDR3 DNA: TGTGCCAGTACCCGGGGGGCAAGGGGGACCGGGGAGCTGTTTTTT
CDR3 protein: CASTRGARGTGELFF

D gene: NA
clone size: NA
J gene: TRBJ1-2
V gene: TRBV3-1/TRBV3-2
CDR3 DNA: TGTGCCAGCAGCCAAGGACTAAGCGATGGCTACACCTTC
CDR3 protein: CASSQGLSDGYTF

D gene: TRBD1
clone size: NA
J gene: TRBJ2-1
V gene: TRBV4-1
CDR3 DNA: TGCGCCAGCAGCCCCCGACAGGGGGGAGTGGGTGAGCAGTTCTTC
CDR3 protein: CASSPRQGGVGEQFF

D gene: NA
clone size: NA
J gene: TRBJ1-4
V gene: TRBV2
CDR3 DNA: TGTGCCAGCAGTGACAGGCAGTTAAATGAAAAACTGTTTTTT
CDR3 protein: CASSDRQLNEKLFF

D gene: NA
clone size: NA
J gene: TRBJ1-1
V gene: TRBV10-1
CDR3 DNA: TGCGCCAGCAGTTCCGGACAGAGGAACACTGAAGCTTTCTTT
CDR3 protein: CASSSGQRNTEAFF

D gene: NA
clone size: NA
J gene: TRBJ1-2
V gene: TRBV5-1
CDR3 DNA: TGCGCCAGCGGACCAGACAGGTCTGGCTACACCTTC
CDR3 protein: CASGPDRSGYTF

D gene: NA
clone size: NA
J gene: TRBJ1-5
V gene: TRBV4-2
CDR3 DNA: TGTGCCAGCAGCCAAGACGGGGATCAGCCCCAGCATTTT
CDR3 protein: CASSQDGDQPQHF

D gene: NA
clone size: NA
J gene: TRBJ1-2
V gene: TRBV18
CDR3 DNA: TGTGCCAGCTCACCAGTATCCCGTGATGGCTACACCTTC
CDR3 protein: CASSPVSRDGYTF

D gene: TRBD2
clone size: NA
J gene: TRBJ2-2
V gene: TRBV7-2
CDR3 DNA: TGTGCCAGCAGCTCGAAGACTAGCGGATACACCGGGGAGCTGTTTTTT
CDR3 protein: CASSSKTSGYTGELFF

D gene: NA
clone size: NA
J gene: TRBJ1-4
V gene: TRBV18
CDR3 DNA: TGTGCCAGCTCACCCGGAAAGGGGGAAGTGTTTTTT
CDR3 protein: CASSPGKGEVFF

D gene: TRBD2
clone size: NA
J gene: TRBJ2-3
V gene: TRBV19
CDR3 DNA: TGTGCCAGTAGTTGGAGCGGGAGGGAAACAGATACGCAGTATTTT
CDR3 protein: CASSWSGRETDTQYF

D gene: NA
clone size: NA
J gene: TRBJ1-2
V gene: TRBV5-6
CDR3 DNA: TGTGCCAGCAGCTTGACTGGGACTTCTAACTATGGCTACACCTTC
CDR3 protein: CASSLTGTSNYGYTF

D gene: NA
clone size: many
J gene: TRBJ2-6
V gene: TRBV6-4
CDR3 DNA: TGTGCCAGCAGTGAGGTAGCGTTCTCTGGGGCCAACGTCCTGACTTTC
CDR3 protein: CASSEVAFSGANVLTF

D gene: NA
clone size: NA
J gene: TRBJ1-1
V gene: TRBV6-5
CDR3 DNA: TGTGCCAGCAGTTTAGGGAGGAACACTGAAGCTTTCTTT
CDR3 protein: CASSLGRNTEAFF

D gene: NA
clone size: NA
J gene: TRBJ2-7
V gene: TRBV18
CDR3 DNA: TGTGCCAGCTCACCACCAATGGGGGGGCCAAGCTCCTACGAGCAGTACTTC
CDR3 protein: CASSPPMGGPSSYEQYF

D gene: NA
clone size: NA
J gene: TRBJ2-2
V gene: TRBV5-6
CDR3 DNA: TGTGCCAGCAGCTTAGGTCGGAGGGGGAACACCGGGGAGCTGTTTTTT
CDR3 protein: CASSLGRRGNTGELFF

D gene: TRBD1
clone size: NA
J gene: TRBJ2-3
V gene: TRBV2
CDR3 DNA: TGTGCCAGCAGAGACCAACAGGGGGCTAGCACAGATACGCAGTATTTT
CDR3 protein: CASRDQQGASTDTQYF

D gene: NA
clone size: NA
J gene: TRBJ1-2
V gene: TRBV27
CDR3 DNA: TGTGCCAGCAGTTTGGGGGGGGGAAATGGCTACACCTTC
CDR3 protein: CASSLGGGNGYTF

D gene: NA
clone size: NA
J gene: TRBJ2-1
V gene: TRBV4-1
CDR3 DNA: TGCGCCAGCAGCCAAGATCTTCCGGAGAGCTCCTACAATGAGCAGTTCTTC
CDR3 protein: CASSQDLPESSYNEQFF

D gene: TRBD2
clone size: few
J gene: TRBJ2-5
V gene: TRBV2
CDR3 DNA: TGTGCCAGCAGTCCCGGTAGCGGGGGGACCCAGTACTTC
CDR3 protein: CASSPGSGGTQYF

D gene: NA
clone size: NA
J gene: TRBJ2-7
V gene: TRBV5-1
CDR3 DNA: TGCGCCAGCAGCTTGGACAGGCCCTTCGAGCAGTACTTC
CDR3 protein: CASSLDRPFEQYF

D gene: NA
clone size: few
J gene: TRBJ2-3
V gene: TRBV30
CDR3 DNA: TGTGCCTGGAGTTCTACAGTCCCAGATACGCAGTATTTT
CDR3 protein: CAWSSTVPDTQYF

D gene: NA
clone size: NA
J gene: TRBJ2-1
V gene: TRBV10-1
CDR3 DNA: TGCGCCAGCAGTGAGGTTGACGGAGTTTACAATGAGCAGTTCTTC
CDR3 protein: CASSEVDGVYNEQFF